This T cell receptor (beta chain) appears in the sequencing data of a study of blood T cell repertoires in COVID-19. Study-wide context: Some COVID-19 samples were acute and others convalescent; all came from the United States, Italy and Spain.

Seattle patient enrollment occurred during active infection, with longitudinal follow-up thereafter. In germline, CDR1 is MNHNY, CDR2 SVGAGI (reference sequence). J gave up 2 bases and V 7 bases, and 6 bases lay outside the gene matches. The CDR3 is 14 amino acids. In the original analysis: Cell counts per sample came from amplifying reference gene primers. Libraries were prepared by immunoSEQ multiplex PCR; TCRdb keeps only in-frame clonotypes and omits some of them. V, J and clone size were drawn from that table, and D and trimming were deduced from the DNA. Of tens of thousands of clones in the sample, about 83% were seen once.

This sequence originates from an older woman with COVID-19, enrolled during active disease. The specimen sequenced was peripheral blood. The V and J genes are TRBV6-6 and TRBJ2-7, with TRBD2 matching 9 bases. The chain's CDR3 is CASKKAGGTYEQYF. DNA for the CDR3: TGTGCCAGCAAAAAAGCGGGAGGTACCTACGAGCAGTACTTC.